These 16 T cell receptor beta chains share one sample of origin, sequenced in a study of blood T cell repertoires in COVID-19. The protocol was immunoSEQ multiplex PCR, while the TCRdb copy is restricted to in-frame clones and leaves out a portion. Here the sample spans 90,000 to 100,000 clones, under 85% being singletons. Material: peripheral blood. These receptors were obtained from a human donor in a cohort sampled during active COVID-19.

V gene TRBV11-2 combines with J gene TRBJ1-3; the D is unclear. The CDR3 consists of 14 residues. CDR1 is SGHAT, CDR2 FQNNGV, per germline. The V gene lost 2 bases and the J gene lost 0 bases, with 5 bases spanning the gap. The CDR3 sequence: CASSLQFSGNTIYF. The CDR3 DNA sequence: TGTGCCAGCAGCTTACAGTTCTCTGGAAACACCATATATTTT.

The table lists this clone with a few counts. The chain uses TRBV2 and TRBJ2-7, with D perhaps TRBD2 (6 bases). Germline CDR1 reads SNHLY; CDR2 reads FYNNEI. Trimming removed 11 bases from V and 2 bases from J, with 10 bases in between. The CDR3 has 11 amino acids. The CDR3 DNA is TGTGCCTCGCGGAGGGCCTACGAGCAGTACTTC. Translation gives CASRRAYEQYF.

CDR3 amino acids: CASSPGTTQETQYF. The CDR3 bases are TGCGCCAGCAGCCCTGGCACTACACAAGAGACCCAGTACTTC. This chain uses TRBV5-1 with TRBJ2-5; D is uncertain. Germline values: CDR1 SGHRS, CDR2 YFSETQ. Trimming removed 4 bases at V and 2 bases at J, with 12 bases between. The CDR3 totals 14 residues.

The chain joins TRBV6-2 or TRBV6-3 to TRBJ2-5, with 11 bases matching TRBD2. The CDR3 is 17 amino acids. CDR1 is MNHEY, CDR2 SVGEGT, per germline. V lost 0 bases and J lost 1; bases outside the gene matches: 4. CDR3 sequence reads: CASSYSRLAGPQETQYF. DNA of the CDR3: TGTGCCAGCAGTTACTCAAGACTAGCGGGACCCCAAGAGACCCAGTACTTC.

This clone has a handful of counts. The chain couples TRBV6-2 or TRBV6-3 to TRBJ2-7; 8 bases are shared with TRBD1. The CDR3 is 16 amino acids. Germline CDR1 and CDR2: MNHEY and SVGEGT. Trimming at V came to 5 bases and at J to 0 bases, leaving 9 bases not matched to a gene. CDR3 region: CASSHHRGELSYEQYF. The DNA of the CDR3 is TGTGCCAGCAGTCACCACAGGGGGGAACTCTCCTACGAGCAGTACTTC.

The CDR3 is CASPCWRPYEQYF. The CDR3 bases are TGTGCCAGCCCCTGTTGGCGGCCCTACGAGCAGTACTTC. The chain recombines TRBV25-1 with TRBJ2-7; D is unclear. Deletions cut 8 bases from V and 2 bases from J, with 13 bases between. There are 13 residues in the CDR3. CDR1 MGHDK and CDR2 SYGVNS come from the germline V gene.

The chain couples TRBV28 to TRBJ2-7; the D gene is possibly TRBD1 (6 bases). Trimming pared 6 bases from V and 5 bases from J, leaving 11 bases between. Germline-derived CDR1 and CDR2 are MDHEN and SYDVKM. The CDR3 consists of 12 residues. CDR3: CASRQTGNEQYF. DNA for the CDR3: TGTGCCAGCAGACAGACAGGAAACGAGCAGTACTTC.

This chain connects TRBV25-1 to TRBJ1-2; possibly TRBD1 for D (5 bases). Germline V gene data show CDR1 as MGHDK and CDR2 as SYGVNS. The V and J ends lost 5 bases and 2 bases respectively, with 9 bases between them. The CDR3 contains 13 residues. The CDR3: CASSSDTNYGYTF. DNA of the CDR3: TGTGCCAGCAGTTCGGACACCAACTATGGCTACACCTTC.

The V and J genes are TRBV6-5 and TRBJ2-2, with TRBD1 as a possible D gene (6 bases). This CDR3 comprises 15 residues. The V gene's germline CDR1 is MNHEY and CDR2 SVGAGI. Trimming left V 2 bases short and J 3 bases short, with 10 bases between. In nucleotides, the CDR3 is TGTGCCAGCAGTTACGGGGGCGCCGACACCGGGGAGCTGTTTTTT. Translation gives CASSYGGADTGELFF.

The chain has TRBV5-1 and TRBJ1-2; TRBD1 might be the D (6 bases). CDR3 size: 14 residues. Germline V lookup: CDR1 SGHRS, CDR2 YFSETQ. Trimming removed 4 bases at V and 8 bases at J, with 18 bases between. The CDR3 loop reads CASSMGGGESGYTF. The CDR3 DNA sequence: TGCGCCAGCAGCATGGGTGGGGGCGAGAGCGGCTACACCTTC.

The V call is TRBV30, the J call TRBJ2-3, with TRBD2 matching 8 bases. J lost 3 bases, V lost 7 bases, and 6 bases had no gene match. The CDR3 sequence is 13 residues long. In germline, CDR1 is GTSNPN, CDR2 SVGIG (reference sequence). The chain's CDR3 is CASGGRETDTQYF. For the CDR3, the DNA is TGTGCCTCGGGGGGGCGGGAAACAGATACGCAGTATTTT.

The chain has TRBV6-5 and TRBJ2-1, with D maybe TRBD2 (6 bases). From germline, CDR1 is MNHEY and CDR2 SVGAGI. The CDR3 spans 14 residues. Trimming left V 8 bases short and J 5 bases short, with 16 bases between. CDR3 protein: CASVAALLNNEQFF. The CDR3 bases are TGTGCCAGCGTAGCGGCTCTCCTAAACAATGAGCAGTTCTTC.

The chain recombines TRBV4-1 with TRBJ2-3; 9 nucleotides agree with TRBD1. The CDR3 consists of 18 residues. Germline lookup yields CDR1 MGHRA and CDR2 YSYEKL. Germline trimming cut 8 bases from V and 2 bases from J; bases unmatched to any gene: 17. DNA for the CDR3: TGCGCCAGCCCCGGGGGACAGGGTAGAGAGCAGGACACAGATACGCAGTATTTT. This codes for CASPGGQGREQDTDTQYF.

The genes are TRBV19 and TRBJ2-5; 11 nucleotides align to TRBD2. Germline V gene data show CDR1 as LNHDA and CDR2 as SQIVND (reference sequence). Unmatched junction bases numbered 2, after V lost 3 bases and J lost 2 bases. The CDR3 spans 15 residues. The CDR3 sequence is CASSMTSGEQETQYF. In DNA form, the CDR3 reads TGTGCCAGTAGTATGACTAGCGGGGAGCAAGAGACCCAGTACTTC.

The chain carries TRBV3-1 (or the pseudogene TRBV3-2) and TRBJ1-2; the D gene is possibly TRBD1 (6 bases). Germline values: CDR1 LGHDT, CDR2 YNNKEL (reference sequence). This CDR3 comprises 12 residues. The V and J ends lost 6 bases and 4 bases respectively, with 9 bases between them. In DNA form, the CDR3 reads TGTGCCAGCAGTCACAGGGCCTATGGCTACACCTTC. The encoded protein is CASSHRAYGYTF.

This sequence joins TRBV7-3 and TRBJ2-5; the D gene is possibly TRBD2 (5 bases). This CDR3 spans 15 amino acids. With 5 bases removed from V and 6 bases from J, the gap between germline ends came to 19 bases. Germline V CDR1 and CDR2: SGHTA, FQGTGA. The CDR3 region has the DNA TGTGCCAGCAGCGCTACTGGACTCGAGCAGCAGACCCAGTACTTC. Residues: CASSATGLEQQTQYF.